The 27 T cell receptor beta chains presented below share a single source sample, sequenced in a study of blood T cell repertoires in COVID-19. Sequencing was performed with immunoSEQ multiplex PCR; in TCRdb, only in-frame clones are kept and a portion is missing. The sample contains a few hundred thousand clones, approximately 90% of which appear only once. The sequencing input was peripheral blood. The receptors here all came from a man aged 45-65 years with acute or convalescent COVID-19.

This sequence joins TRBV2 and TRBJ2-2, with 10 bases lining up with TRBD1. Germline V gives CDR1 SNHLY, CDR2 FYNNEI. The CDR3 loop spans 14 amino acids. V shed 10 bases, J shed 6 bases, and the junction held 8 bases outside the gene matches. The CDR3 reads CATSETGGPGELFF. DNA for the CDR3: TGTGCCACCTCCGAGACAGGGGGCCCCGGGGAGCTGTTTTTT.

The CDR3 here is CASSYSQGANRARQYF. The DNA for the CDR3 is TGTGCCAGCAGTTACTCACAGGGGGCAAATCGGGCTCGGCAGTACTTC. The chain joins TRBV6-5 to TRBJ2-7, with 9 bases identical to TRBD1. This CDR3 is built from 16 residues. CDR1 MNHEY and CDR2 SVGAGI come from the germline V gene. Trimming cost V 0 bases and J 9 bases; bases outside gene matches: 12.

V usage is TRBV30 and J usage is TRBJ1-4; 7 bases fit TRBD1. The CDR3 has 16 residues. In germline, CDR1 is GTSNPN, CDR2 SVGIG (reference sequence). J lost 8 bases, V lost 0 bases, and 12 bases had no gene match. The CDR3 nucleotides read TGTGCCTGGAGTGTACTCAGGGGGAACCGGGGGGAAAAACTGTTTTTT. Protein sequence: CAWSVLRGNRGEKLFF.

The chain combines TRBV1 with TRBJ1-1; TRBD1, the table's D call, lacks a check against the DNA. TRBV1 is shown as a pseudogene. The length of the CDR3 is 14 residues. The CDR3 bases are TGCACCAGCAGCCAACCACAGGGAAACACTGAAGCTTTCTTT. Its protein product is CTSSQPQGNTEAFF.

The chain recombines TRBV19 with TRBJ2-5, with D possibly TRBD2 on 5 matching bases. V shed 5 bases and J shed 1 base, with 11 bases lying between them. This CDR3 spans 14 amino acids. Germline V gene data show CDR1 as LNHDA and CDR2 as SQIVND (reference sequence). For the CDR3, the DNA is TGTGCCAGTAGTCGGGCCGGGATCCAAGAGACCCAGTACTTC. As protein: CASSRAGIQETQYF.

To note about this clone: Given the absence of the conserved phenylalanine or tryptophan at the CDR3 end, a read error is likely. The DNA is omitted, as the CDR3 cannot be located on it reliably, and the CDR3 follows TCRdb's listing. The rearrangement joins TRBV21-1 to TRBJ1-5; the D call TRBD1 from the table was never checked on the DNA. TRBV21-1 corresponds to a pseudogene. The CDR3 spans 12 amino acids, including both terminal residues. The CDR3 reads CASSKEVQGLDN.

The V and J genes are TRBV7-6 and TRBJ2-5, with TRBD2 identical over 12 bases. This CDR3 has 17 amino acids. The V and J ends lost 3 bases and 1 base, in that order; junction bases with no gene match: 6. Germline CDR1 reads SGHVS; CDR2 reads FNYEAQ. DNA of the CDR3: TGTGCCAGCAGCTTTCAACTAGCGGGGGGCGGCCAAGAGACCCAGTACTTC. It specifies CASSFQLAGGGQETQYF.

The chain joins TRBV4-1 to TRBJ1-4, with 9 bases that match TRBD1. The CDR3 length is 15 residues. Germline V CDR1 and CDR2: MGHRA, YSYEKL. Trimming cost V 4 bases and J 8 bases; bases outside gene matches: 8. The CDR3: CASSPRDRASEKLFF. As DNA, the CDR3 is TGCGCCAGCAGCCCCCGGGACAGGGCCTCCGAAAAACTGTTTTTT.

The chain carries TRBV5-6 and TRBJ2-2; D possibly corresponds to TRBD1 (6 bases). Trimming stripped 4 bases from V and 4 bases from J, with 11 bases between. The CDR3 has 14 amino acids. Per the germline V gene, CDR1 is SGHDT and CDR2 is YYEEEE. For the CDR3, the DNA is TGTGCCAGCAGCCAACAGGGATCCACCGGGGAGCTGTTTTTT. Translated, it gives CASSQQGSTGELFF.

This chain links TRBV19 with TRBJ2-5; D not resolved. The CDR3 consists of 11 residues. The V gene lost 3 bases and the J gene lost 5 bases, with 4 bases spanning the gap. Per germline, CDR1 LNHDA and CDR2 SQIVND (reference sequence). CDR3: CASSMYETQYF. CDR3 in DNA: TGTGCCAGTAGTATGTATGAGACCCAGTACTTC. Variable domain in full (rest from reference TRBV19 and TRBJ2-5): DGGITQSPKYLFRKEGQNVTLSCEQNLNHDAMYWYRQDPGQGLRLIYYSQIVNDFQKGDIAEGYSVSREKKESFPLTVTSAQKNPTAFYLCASSMYETQYFGPGTRLLVL.

This chain links TRBV11-2 with TRBJ2-1, with D uncertain. This CDR3 spans 14 amino acids. V was clipped by 5 bases and J by 0 bases, with 8 bases between them. CDR1 and CDR2 (germline): SGHAT, FQNNGV. CDR3 region: CASSLSSSYNEQFF. The CDR3 DNA reads as TGTGCCAGCAGCCTTAGTTCCTCCTACAATGAGCAGTTCTTC.

The rearrangement joins TRBV4-1 to TRBJ2-4, with D perhaps matching TRBD2 (5 bases). V was cut by 0 bases and J by 3 bases, with 15 bases left in between. In germline, CDR1 is MGHRA, CDR2 YSYEKL. The CDR3 spans 17 residues. CDR3 in amino acids: CASSQDPGSVGKNIQYF. The CDR3 DNA reads TGCGCCAGCAGCCAAGATCCGGGGAGTGTAGGCAAAAACATTCAGTACTTC.

The rearrangement joins TRBV5-4 to TRBJ2-7, with 11 bases fitting TRBD2. The V gene's germline CDR1 is SGHNT and CDR2 YYREEE (reference sequence). V was pared by 3 bases and J by 3 bases, with 8 bases of the junction left unmatched. The CDR3 is 16 amino acids. In nucleotides, the CDR3 is TGTGCCAGCAGCTCCCAAGTGACTAGCGGGGACTACGAGCAGTACTTC. Amino acid sequence: CASSSQVTSGDYEQYF.

The chain combines TRBV5-1 with TRBJ1-1; D not certain. The germline V and J ends were trimmed by 0 bases and 4 bases, with 13 bases remaining between them. CDR1 is SGHRS, CDR2 YFSETQ, per germline. CDR3 size: 15 residues. The CDR3 loop is CASSLEGPRGTEAFF. CDR3 bases: TGCGCCAGCAGCTTGGAAGGGCCGCGGGGCACTGAAGCTTTCTTT.

The gene calls are TRBV7-2 and TRBJ2-1, with TRBD2 matching 9 bases. The germline CDR1 and CDR2 sequences are SGHTA and FQGNSA. J lost 8 bases, V lost 3 bases, and 11 bases had no gene match. This CDR3 is 16 amino acids long. Here the CDR3 reads CASSFLGGGVSDEQFF. In DNA form, the CDR3 reads TGTGCCAGCAGCTTTTTAGGCGGGGGGGTCTCTGATGAGCAGTTCTTC.

V is TRBV7-2 and J is TRBJ1-2; 7 bases agree with TRBD1. Unmatched junction bases numbered 9, after V lost 5 bases and J lost 9 bases. Germline CDR1 reads SGHTA; CDR2 reads FQGNSA. The CDR3 is 13 amino acids. This chain's CDR3 is CASSPGTVNRYTF. CDR3 nucleotide sequence: TGTGCCAGCAGCCCCGGGACAGTTAATCGCTACACCTTC.

This clone was counted once. V usage is TRBV7-8 and J usage is TRBJ2-1; TRBD2 matches 7 bases. The CDR3 loop spans 16 amino acids. The trim removed 3 bases at V and 0 bases at J, leaving 5 bases unmatched. From germline, CDR1 is SGHVS and CDR2 FQNEAQ. Written as DNA, the CDR3 is TGTGCCAGCAGCTTGGTGGGGGGGAGCTCCTACAATGAGCAGTTCTTC. It codes for CASSLVGGSSYNEQFF.

The rearrangement joins TRBV16 to TRBJ1-2; no clear D. V was cut by 4 bases and J by 12 bases, with 15 bases left in between. The CDR3 spans 12 residues. Germline V gene lookup returns CDR1 KGHSY and CDR2 FQNENV. The CDR3 reads CASSPLVGEHTF. Written as DNA, the CDR3 is TGTGCCAGCAGCCCCCTGGTGGGAGAGCACACCTTC.

This chain joins TRBV6-5 and TRBJ1-2; D is unclear. The CDR3 has 12 residues. Trimming cost V 5 bases and J 7 bases, with 11 bases left between them. In germline, CDR1 is MNHEY, CDR2 SVGAGI. The CDR3 bases are TGTGCCAGCAGTACGGCGACGGGTGGCTACACCTTC. Translating it yields CASSTATGGYTF.

This chain connects TRBV29-1 to TRBJ2-7; D may be TRBD1 (6 bases). This CDR3 region has 16 residues. Germline V gives CDR1 SQVTM, CDR2 ANQGSEA. V dropped 5 bases and J dropped 5 bases, with 25 bases sitting between them. CDR3 region: CSVSLNMGHLAHEQYF. The DNA of the CDR3 is TGCAGCGTTTCACTGAACATGGGACATCTGGCCCACGAGCAGTACTTC.

V and J are TRBV5-1 and TRBJ2-2; the match to TRBD1 covers 7 bases. The V gene's germline CDR1 is SGHRS and CDR2 YFSETQ. Trimming took 4 bases from V and 0 from J; bases not matched to a gene: 3. There are 15 residues in the CDR3. The CDR3 DNA sequence: TGCGCCAGCAGCCCCAGGGGGTCGAACACCGGGGAGCTGTTTTTT. Its translation is CASSPRGSNTGELFF.

The chain recombines TRBV5-1 with TRBJ2-7; TRBD1 is a possible D gene (5 bases). The CDR3 covers 12 residues. From germline, CDR1 is SGHRS and CDR2 YFSETQ. The V and J ends lost 4 bases and 3 bases respectively, with 8 bases between them. The CDR3 region is CASSPTGYEQYF. CDR3 nucleotide sequence: TGCGCCAGCAGCCCAACAGGCTACGAGCAGTACTTC.

This chain connects TRBV6-6 to TRBJ1-1; perhaps TRBD1 as D (6 bases). The CDR3 has 15 amino acids. The V end lost 0 bases, the J end lost 2 bases, and 10 bases lay between the germline ends. CDR1 MNHNY and CDR2 SVGAGI come from the germline V gene (reference sequence). The CDR3 region is CASSYSTGINTEAFF. CDR3 DNA: TGTGCCAGCAGTTACTCGACAGGCATAAACACTGAAGCTTTCTTT.

The V call is TRBV6-5, the J call TRBJ1-1; D possibly corresponds to TRBD1 (5 bases). Germline values: CDR1 MNHEY, CDR2 SVGAGI. The CDR3 spans 15 residues. The ends were cut back, 7 bases at V and 0 bases at J, with 15 bases in the middle. CDR3 residues: CASIPQGRLNTEAFF. CDR3 nucleotide sequence: TGTGCCAGCATACCCCAGGGCAGACTGAACACTGAAGCTTTCTTT.

V is TRBV6-5 and J is TRBJ2-6; D not certain. Between the trimmed V and J ends, which lost 7 bases and 0 bases, there was a span of 7 bases. The CDR3 is 14 residues long. Germline-derived CDR1 and CDR2 are MNHEY and SVGAGI. The CDR3, as DNA: TGTGCCAGCAACCGAGGCTCTGGGGCCAACGTCCTGACTTTC. Residues: CASNRGSGANVLTF.

This chain links TRBV5-1 with TRBJ2-5; 7 positions agree with TRBD2. Germline V CDR1 and CDR2: SGHRS, YFSETQ. The junction had 9 bases not matched to a gene; V was cut back by 2 bases and J by 5 bases. The CDR3 is made up of 15 amino acids. CDR3 loop: CASSFWDYPVETQYF. DNA of the CDR3: TGCGCCAGCAGCTTTTGGGACTACCCGGTGGAGACCCAGTACTTC.

V usage is TRBV18 and J usage is TRBJ1-5; 10 bases match TRBD1. V trimming: 3 bases; J trimming: 9 bases; junction bases outside the gene matches: 8. This CDR3 has 15 amino acids. Germline lookup yields CDR1 KGHSH and CDR2 LQKENI. CDR3 nucleotide sequence: TGTGCCAGCTCACCTGTGGGGGACAGGGGTCGGCCCCAGCATTTT. Amino acids: CASSPVGDRGRPQHF.